This section outlines one T cell receptor (beta chain) sequence together with its context. Libraries were prepared by immunoSEQ multiplex PCR; TCRdb keeps only in-frame clonotypes and omits some of them. The data contain 55,000 to 70,000 clones, almost 85% of them singletons. CDR3 length: 13 residues. V was shortened by 5 bases and J by 7 bases, with 14 bases between the two germline ends. Germline V gene lookup returns CDR1 MNHEY and CDR2 SVGAGI. This sample is part of a study of PD-L1 blockade in urothelial cancer. Overall study context: Blood samples contained a median about 150,000 T cells.

V usage is TRBV6-5 and J usage is TRBJ1-2, with a weak D call TRBD1 (5 bases). The sample was PBMCs, taken around atezolizumab (anti-PD-L1) treatment. This receptor was identified in a man between 65 and 79 years old with urothelial cancer. The chain's CDR3 is CASSPPGLTGYTF. CDR3 nucleotide sequence: TGTGCCAGCAGTCCTCCAGGGCTTACTGGCTACACCTTC.